Each of the 14 T cell receptor beta chains below was sequenced from the same sample in a study of blood T cell repertoires in COVID-19. Clones were read by immunoSEQ multiplex PCR, and TCRdb kept only the in-frame ones, dropping some. The profile shows 200,000 to 250,000 clones, approximately 86% of them singletons. The specimen was PBMCs or T cells enriched from blood (not recorded which). These receptors all come from a woman aged 50 to 65 with acute COVID-19.

The chain recombines TRBV2 with TRBJ2-3; D is undetermined. The CDR3 runs to 13 residues. Looked up from germline, CDR1 is SNHLY and CDR2 is FYNNEI. V was trimmed by 7 bases and J by 2 bases, leaving 10 bases between them. CDR3 DNA sequence: TGTGCCAGCAAGCACCTATTCACAGATACGCAGTATTTT. It yields the protein CASKHLFTDTQYF.

This sequence joins TRBV19 and TRBJ2-2; TRBD2 aligns across 13 bases. Losses at the gene ends were 3 bases for V and 4 bases for J; bases not matched to a gene: 8. Per the germline V gene, CDR1 is LNHDA and CDR2 is SQIVND (reference sequence). This CDR3 spans 18 amino acids. DNA for the CDR3: TGTGCCAGTAGTATCCCCCGGACTAGCGGGAGTAGCACCGGGGAGCTGTTTTTT. Translating gives CASSIPRTSGSSTGELFF. Drawing the rest from reference TRBV19 and TRBJ2-2, the complete variable domain is DGGITQSPKYLFRKEGQNVTLSCEQNLNHDAMYWYRQDPGQGLRLIYYSQIVNDFQKGDIAEGYSVSREKKESFPLTVTSAQKNPTAFYLCASSIPRTSGSSTGELFFGEGSRLTVL.

On this clone: Other DNA sequences in this sample translate to the same CDR3. This sequence joins TRBV30 and TRBJ1-2, with TRBD1 as a possible D gene (6 bases). V lost 0 bases and J 5 bases, leaving 13 bases between the germline ends. The CDR3 has 14 amino acids. Per the germline V gene, CDR1 is GTSNPN and CDR2 is SVGIG (reference sequence). CDR3 protein: CAWSVLGQGYGYTF. The CDR3 nucleotides are TGTGCCTGGAGTGTACTAGGGCAGGGGTATGGCTACACCTTC.

Concerning this clone: This sample includes further DNA sequences coding for the same CDR3. The chain joins TRBV18 to TRBJ1-1; D gene uncertain. V was clipped by 6 bases and J by 3 bases, with 11 bases between them. The CDR3 contains 13 residues. Per the germline V gene, CDR1 is KGHSH and CDR2 is LQKENI. CDR3 sequence: CASSPGQDTEAFF. In nucleotides, the CDR3 is TGTGCCAGCTCCCCTGGTCAGGACACTGAAGCTTTCTTT.

The chain links TRBV18 to TRBJ2-1; TRBD2 aligns across 7 bases. The J segment lost 5 bases and the V segment lost 2 bases, leaving 12 bases of the junction unmatched. Looked up from germline, CDR1 is KGHSH and CDR2 is LQKENI. The CDR3 spans 17 residues. The CDR3 spells CASSPREGPSLNNEQFF. The CDR3 nucleotides are TGTGCCAGCTCACCAAGGGAGGGCCCCTCCTTAAACAATGAGCAGTTCTTC. Full variable domain (remainder filled in from reference TRBV18 and TRBJ2-1): NAGVMQNPRHLVRRRGQEARLRCSPMKGHSHVYWYRQLPEEGLKFMVYLQKENIIDESGMPKERFSAEFPKEGPSILRIQQVVRGDSAAYFCASSPREGPSLNNEQFFGPGTRLTVL.

This clone was detected only once. This chain joins TRBV27 and TRBJ2-7; D may be TRBD1 (6 bases). CDR1 and CDR2 (germline): MNHEY, SMNVEV (reference sequence). CDR3 size: 15 residues. Trimming removed 5 bases at V and 2 bases at J, with 16 bases between. The DNA for the CDR3 is TGTGCCAGCAGTCCAGCGCTAGGGGGACCCTACGAGCAGTACTTC. It specifies CASSPALGGPYEQYF.

As to this clone: At one end the junction does not follow the germline gene, possibly because of a read error. CDR3 bases: TGTGCTAGCAGCTTAGGGGAAGCGGGAGGAGAGACCCAGTACTTC. Translated: CASSLGEAGGETQYF. The rearrangement links TRBV7-7 to TRBJ2-5, with 9 bases that match TRBD2. This CDR3 is built from 15 residues. CDR1 is SSHAT, CDR2 FNYEAQ, per germline (reference sequence).

V and J are TRBV30 and TRBJ2-1, with TRBD2 identical over 7 bases. The V gene's germline CDR1 is GTSNPN and CDR2 SVGIG (reference sequence). After removal of 0 bases from V and 1 base from J, the junction contained 6 bases not matched to a gene. The CDR3 runs to 16 residues. CDR3 sequence reads: CAWSVGLAVSYNEQFF. The CDR3 DNA follows: TGTGCCTGGAGTGTGGGGCTAGCGGTATCCTACAATGAGCAGTTCTTC.

This rearrangement joins TRBV2 to TRBJ1-5, with TRBD1 matching 7 bases. Germline CDR1 is SNHLY and CDR2 is FYNNEI. The junction had 13 bases not matched to a gene; V was cut back by 4 bases and J by 1 base. The CDR3 has 18 residues. For the CDR3, the DNA is TGTGCCAGCAGTGGGGCTAATCAGGGGGTCCCCAGCAATCAGCCCCAGCATTTT. Translating it yields CASSGANQGVPSNQPQHF.

The chain carries TRBV9 and TRBJ2-7; 8 bases map to TRBD1. This CDR3 contains 16 residues. V lost 4 bases to trimming and J lost 0 bases; unmatched junction nucleotides: 9. Germline V gene data show CDR1 as SGDLS and CDR2 as YYNGEE. The chain's CDR3 is CASSPHGTGGSYEQYF. The DNA for the CDR3 is TGTGCCAGCAGCCCTCATGGGACAGGAGGCTCCTACGAGCAGTACTTC.

This clone is a singleton in its sample. This chain joins TRBV14 and TRBJ1-6; 10 nucleotides agree with TRBD1. The ends lost 4 bases at V and 10 bases at J; junction bases unmatched: 4. Germline V gene data show CDR1 as SGHDN and CDR2 as FVKESK. The CDR3 spans 14 residues. The CDR3: CASSPRTGGSPLHF. CDR3 sequence (DNA): TGTGCCAGCAGCCCACGGACAGGGGGATCACCCCTCCACTTT.

The chain is built from TRBV28 and TRBJ1-1; D perhaps matches TRBD1 (6 bases). The CDR3 has 15 residues. V was shortened by 5 bases and J by 6 bases, with 19 bases between the two germline ends. Germline V CDR1 and CDR2: MDHEN, SYDVKM. The CDR3 sequence: CASSLSPPTGPEAFF. DNA for the CDR3: TGTGCCAGCAGTCTCTCCCCACCGACAGGCCCTGAAGCTTTCTTT.

The CDR3 DNA follows: TGTGCCAGCAGTTACCGCAGTTTCTATGGCTACACCTTC. It encodes CASSYRSFYGYTF. The V call is TRBV6-5, the J call TRBJ1-2; no firm D call. Trimming left V 2 bases short and J 4 bases short, with 8 bases between. Germline lookup yields CDR1 MNHEY and CDR2 SVGAGI. CDR3 length equals 13 residues.

The chain employs TRBV5-5 and TRBJ2-1; TRBD1 is a possible D gene (6 bases). V dropped 4 bases and J dropped 7 bases, with 9 bases sitting between them. Germline values: CDR1 SGHKS, CDR2 YYEKEE (reference sequence). The CDR3 has 12 residues. This chain's CDR3 is CASSKGGNEQFF. The DNA of the CDR3 is TGTGCCAGCAGCAAAGGGGGTAATGAGCAGTTCTTC. Full variable domain (rest looked up from reference TRBV5-5 and TRBJ2-1): DAGVTQSPTHLIKTRGQQVTLRCSPISGHKSVSWYQQVLGQGPQFIFQYYEKEERGRGNFPDRFSARQFPNYSSELNVNALLLGDSALYLCASSKGGNEQFFGPGTRLTVL.